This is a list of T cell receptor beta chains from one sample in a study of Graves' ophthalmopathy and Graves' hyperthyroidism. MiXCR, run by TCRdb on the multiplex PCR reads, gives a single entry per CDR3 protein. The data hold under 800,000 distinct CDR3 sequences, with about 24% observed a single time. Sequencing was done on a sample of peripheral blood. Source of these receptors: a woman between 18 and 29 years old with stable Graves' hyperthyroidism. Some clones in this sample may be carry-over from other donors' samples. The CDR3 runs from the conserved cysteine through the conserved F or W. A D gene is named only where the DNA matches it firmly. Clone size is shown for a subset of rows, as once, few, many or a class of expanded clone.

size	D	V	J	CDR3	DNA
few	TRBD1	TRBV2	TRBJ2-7	CASVWDRGRYEQYF	TGTGCCAGCGTTTGGGACAGGGGGCGCTACGAGCAGTACTTC
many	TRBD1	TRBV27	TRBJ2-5	CATLDRAETQYF	TGTGCCACCCTGGACAGGGCGGAGACCCAGTACTTC
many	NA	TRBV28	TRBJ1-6	CASSFMGNSPLHF	TGTGCCAGCAGTTTCATGGGGAATTCACCCCTCCACTTT
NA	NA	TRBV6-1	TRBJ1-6	CASNGGGRRGYNSPLHF	TGTGCCAGCAACGGGGGGGGACGCCGGGGCTATAATTCACCCCTCCACTTT
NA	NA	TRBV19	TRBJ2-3	CASSILRQAPQYF	TGTGCCAGTAGTATACTTCGGCAGGCACCGCAGTATTTT
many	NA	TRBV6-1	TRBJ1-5	CASSVSGVGHLQPQHF	TGTGCCAGCAGTGTTTCAGGGGTGGGACACCTTCAGCCCCAGCATTTT
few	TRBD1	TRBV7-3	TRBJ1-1	CASSETGGLTEAFF	TGTGCCAGCAGCGAGACAGGGGGCCTCACTGAAGCTTTCTTT
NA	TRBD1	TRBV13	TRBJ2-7	CASSFRRQGPYEQYF	TGTGCCAGCAGCTTCCGACGACAGGGCCCCTACGAGCAGTACTTC
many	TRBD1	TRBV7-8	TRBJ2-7	CASSSSAGTGLYEQYF	TGTGCCAGCAGCTCGAGCGCCGGGACAGGGCTTTATGAGCAGTACTTC
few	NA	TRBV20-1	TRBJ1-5	CSAKAGNQPQHF	TGCAGTGCTAAGGCTGGCAATCAGCCCCAGCATTTT
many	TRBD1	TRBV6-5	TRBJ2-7	CASSYRTGYSYEQYF	TGTGCCAGCAGTTACCGGACAGGCTACTCCTACGAGCAGTACTTC
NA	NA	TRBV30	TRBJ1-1	CAWIRGPKMNTEAFF	TGTGCCTGGATACGAGGACCGAAGATGAACACTGAAGCTTTCTTT
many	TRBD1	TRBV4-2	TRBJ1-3	CASSKTGGDPGGNTIYF	TGTGCCAGCAGCAAGACAGGGGGCGATCCGGGGGGAAACACCATATATTTT
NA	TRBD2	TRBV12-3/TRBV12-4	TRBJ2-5	CASRSGLLRETQYF	TGTGCCAGCAGATCGGGACTACTCCGAGAGACCCAGTACTTC
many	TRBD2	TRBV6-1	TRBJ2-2	CASSGAAGDTGELFF	TGTGCCAGCAGTGGGGCAGCGGGAGACACCGGGGAGCTGTTTTTT
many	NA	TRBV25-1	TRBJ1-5	CASRPGSNQPQHF	TGTGCCAGCCGCCCCGGGAGCAATCAGCCCCAGCATTTT
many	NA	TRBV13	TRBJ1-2	CASTGGGMNYGYTF	TGTGCCAGCACCGGGGGGGGCATGAACTATGGCTACACCTTC
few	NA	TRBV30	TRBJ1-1	CAWSGGRAEAFF	TGTGCCTGGAGTGGGGGGCGGGCTGAAGCTTTCTTT
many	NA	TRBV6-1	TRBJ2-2	CASSEQASGELFF	TGTGCCAGCAGTGAACAAGCTAGCGGGGAGCTGTTTTTT
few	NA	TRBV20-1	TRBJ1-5	CSARGASNQPQHF	TGCAGTGCCCGTGGGGCTAGCAATCAGCCCCAGCATTTT